Presented here are 5 T cell receptor beta chains from one specimen sequenced in a study of T cells in Graves' hyperthyroidism and ophthalmopathy. RNA transcripts were the template for amplifying TCR beta CDR3 regions. The TCR CDR3 first-round RT-PCR relied on the HTBI primer set. TCRdb re-derived calls from the multiplex PCR reads in MiXCR, one entry per CDR3 protein. The sample has 450,000 to 600,000 distinct CDR3 sequences; less than 20% are singletons. The sample comprised blood. The receptor set was obtained from a man aged 35 to 55 with Graves' ophthalmopathy.

This clonotype occurred many times. The V gene is TRBV7-2, the J gene TRBJ2-3, with D perhaps TRBD2 (7 bases). Germline CDR1 and CDR2: SGHTA and FQGNSA. This CDR3 has 14 residues. Between the trimmed V and J ends, which lost 5 bases and 4 bases, there was a span of 13 bases. The CDR3 protein is CASSPFGGPDTQYF. CDR3 sequence (DNA): TGTGCCAGCAGCCCTTTCGGGGGGCCAGATACGCAGTATTTT.

This clonotype appeared a single time. The rearrangement joins TRBV29-1 to TRBJ2-7; D is possibly TRBD2 (6 bases). V lost 2 bases, J lost 2 bases, and 13 bases lay in between. CDR1 and CDR2 from the germline V gene are SQVTM and ANQGSEA. The CDR3 is made up of 14 amino acids. CDR3 sequence reads: CSVEKLASTYEQYF. CDR3 DNA sequence: TGCAGCGTTGAAAAACTAGCTAGTACCTACGAGCAGTACTTC.

This clonotype was seen a few times. The chain employs TRBV14 and TRBJ2-2; TRBD1 aligns across 11 bases. Germline V gene data show CDR1 as SGHDN and CDR2 as FVKESK. The CDR3 loop spans 14 amino acids. The V segment lost 4 bases and the J segment 7 bases; nucleotides outside the gene matches: 2. The CDR3 coding sequence is TGTGCCAGCAGCCGGACAGGGGGCCACGGGGAGCTGTTTTTT. It encodes CASSRTGGHGELFF.

This clonotype was seen only a few times. The chain joins TRBV9 to TRBJ1-5; D remains unclear. Germline CDR1 is SGDLS and CDR2 is YYNGEE. The CDR3 contains 14 residues. V was shortened by 0 bases and J by 4 bases, with 8 bases between the two germline ends. As DNA, the CDR3 is TGTGCCAGCAGCGTAGCTCCACAGAATCAGCCCCAGCATTTT. It specifies CASSVAPQNQPQHF. Full variable domain (remainder filled in from reference TRBV9 and TRBJ1-5): DSGVTQTPKHLITATGQRVTLRCSPRSGDLSVYWYQQSLDQGLQFLIQYYNGEERAKGNILERFSAQQFPDLHSELNLSSLELGDSALYFCASSVAPQNQPQHFGDGTRLSIL.

The chain couples TRBV18 to TRBJ1-1; 10 bases fit TRBD1. With V trimmed by 3 bases and J by 4 bases, 2 bases remained unmatched. Germline V lookup: CDR1 KGHSH, CDR2 LQKENI. The CDR3 extends over 14 amino acids. CDR3 nucleotides: TGTGCCAGCTCACCGGACAGGGGGGCCACTGAAGCTTTCTTT. Translating gives CASSPDRGATEAFF.